The 20 T cell receptor beta chains listed next were all sequenced from one sample in a study of cytomegalovirus exposure and HLA in healthy donors. The PCR was carried out with 60 Vbeta primers and 13 Jbeta primers. Here immunoSEQ multiplex PCR was the method, and the copy in TCRdb shows in-frame clones only, minus some. The table has about 100,000 clones, 75% to 85% seen once. Sequencing used PBMCs. These receptors were obtained from a woman in her fifties or sixties in good health and CMV-seropositive.

The V gene is TRBV5-1, the J gene TRBJ2-2, with D possibly being TRBD2 (5 bases). The germline V gene encodes CDR1 SGHRS and CDR2 YFSETQ. CDR3 length equals 16 residues. Trimming removed 2 bases from V and 0 bases from J, with 11 bases in between. The CDR3 nucleotides are TGCGCCAGCAGCTTTCTGAGTAGCGCGAACACCGGGGAGCTGTTTTTT. Protein sequence: CASSFLSSANTGELFF.

This chain joins TRBV29-1 and TRBJ2-3, with D hard to call. This CDR3 spans 12 amino acids. From germline, CDR1 is SQVTM and CDR2 ANQGSEA. Trimming stripped 7 bases from V and 9 bases from J, with 17 bases between. This CDR3 reads CSAFDGLGTQYF. CDR3 nucleotide sequence: TGCAGCGCCTTCGACGGCCTCGGGACGCAGTATTTT.

The chain joins TRBV9 to TRBJ2-7, with 9 positions matching TRBD2. The CDR3 covers 14 residues. The germline V gene has CDR1 SGDLS and CDR2 YYNGEE. Trimming took 0 bases from V and 8 from J; bases not matched to a gene: 6. The CDR3 loop is CASSVDQRGDKQYF. The CDR3 nucleotides are TGTGCCAGCAGCGTAGACCAGCGGGGGGATAAGCAGTACTTC.

Comment on this clone: At one of its ends the junction is not consistent with the germline gene, which may arise from a read error. The gene calls are TRBV7-9 and TRBJ2-7; no clear D gene. CDR1 is SEHNR, CDR2 FQNEAQ, per germline (reference sequence). CDR3 length equals 13 residues. CDR3 amino acids: CSSSTRILYEQYF. As DNA, the CDR3 is TGTTCCAGCAGCACGAGAATCCTCTACGAGCAGTACTTC. The entire variable domain, with the rest obtained from reference TRBV7-9 and TRBJ2-7, is as follows: DTGVSQNPRHKITKRGQNVTFRCDPISEHNRLYWYRQTLGQGPEFLTYFQNEAQLEKSRLLSDRFSAERPKGSFSTLEIQRTEQGDSAMYLCSSSTRILYEQYFGPGTRLTVT.

By share, this clone ranks as large. The chain combines TRBV9 with TRBJ1-1; tentatively, D is TRBD1 (5 bases). V lost 4 bases, J lost 11 bases, and 15 bases lay in between. CDR1 and CDR2 from the germline V gene are SGDLS and YYNGEE. This CDR3 has 12 amino acids. The CDR3 DNA reads as TGTGCCAGCAGCCGCCCGGGGGAGGGGGCTTTCTTT. Protein: CASSRPGEGAFF.

The chain couples TRBV1 to TRBJ1-1; the D segment call TRBD1 is taken from the table without a DNA check. TRBV1 is flagged as a pseudogene. The CDR3 extends over 16 amino acids. The CDR3 coding sequence is TGCACCAGCAGCCAACTTCAGGGAATTGAGTCTTCTGAAGCTTTCTTT. Translation: CTSSQLQGIESSEAFF.

CDR3 sequence reads: CASTLRGGDTGELFF. In nucleotides, the CDR3 is TGTGCCAGCACCCTACGGGGGGGAGACACCGGGGAGCTGTTTTTT. This chain uses TRBV6-1 with TRBJ2-2; 8 positions agree with TRBD2. V lost 7 bases and J lost 3; bases outside the gene matches: 7. The CDR3 is 15 residues long. CDR1 and CDR2 from the germline V gene are MNHNS and SASEGT.

The genes are TRBV5-4 and TRBJ2-2, with D maybe TRBD1 (6 bases). This CDR3 has 18 amino acids. In germline, CDR1 is SGHNT, CDR2 YYREEE (reference sequence). With 2 bases removed from V and 2 bases from J, the gap between germline ends came to 19 bases. The CDR3 loop is CASSFDVNRVLNTGELFF. CDR3 sequence (DNA): TGTGCCAGCAGCTTTGACGTGAACAGGGTCCTTAACACCGGGGAGCTGTTTTTT.

The gene calls are TRBV7-2 and TRBJ1-5; TRBD1 is a possible D gene (6 bases). Per germline, CDR1 SGHTA and CDR2 FQGNSA. V was clipped by 7 bases and J by 4 bases, with 17 bases between them. The CDR3 contains 15 residues. The CDR3 nucleotides read TGTGCCAGCACCCCCCCGGGGGGGCGAAATCAGCCCCAGCATTTT. Translation: CASTPPGGRNQPQHF. The variable domain in full, with the rest retrieved from reference TRBV7-2 and TRBJ1-5, is GAGVSQSPSNKVTEKGKDVELRCDPISGHTALYWYRQSLGQGLEFLIYFQGNSAPDKSGLPSDRFSAERTGGSVSTLTIQRTQQEDSAVYLCASTPPGGRNQPQHFGDGTRLSIL.

The chain employs TRBV5-1 and TRBJ2-1; TRBD2 might be the D (5 bases). Trimming took off 0 bases at V and 5 bases at J, with 12 bases between the two ends. The germline gives CDR1 SGHRS, CDR2 YFSETQ. The CDR3 totals 15 residues. The CDR3 spells CASSLGSGPDNEQFF. Written as DNA, the CDR3 is TGCGCCAGCAGCTTGGGAAGCGGCCCCGACAATGAGCAGTTCTTC.

The chain has TRBV2 and TRBJ2-7; possibly TRBD1 for D (5 bases). V dropped 7 bases and J dropped 4 bases, with 17 bases sitting between them. The CDR3 consists of 14 residues. CDR1 SNHLY and CDR2 FYNNEI come from the germline V gene. CDR3 sequence: CASMDGRVSYEQYF. CDR3 DNA: TGTGCCAGCATGGATGGCAGGGTTAGTTACGAGCAGTACTTC.

This chain links TRBV4-1 with TRBJ2-3, with D perhaps TRBD2 (6 bases). V lost 1 base to trimming and J lost 5 bases, with 22 bases between them. This CDR3 spans 18 amino acids. From germline, CDR1 is MGHRA and CDR2 YSYEKL. The CDR3 loop is CASSQAAPSTGVLDTQYF. The CDR3 region has the DNA TGCGCCAGCAGCCAAGCAGCCCCCAGCACGGGGGTTCTAGATACGCAGTATTTT.

In its sample, this clone was seen many times. The chain uses TRBV4-1 and TRBJ2-5; TRBD2 matches at 9 bases. Germline values: CDR1 MGHRA, CDR2 YSYEKL. The CDR3 runs 13 residues. Germline trimming cut 4 bases from V and 5 bases from J; bases unmatched to any gene: 2. The chain's CDR3 is CASSRRGGETQYF. The CDR3 DNA is TGCGCCAGCAGCCGGCGGGGGGGGGAGACCCAGTACTTC.

In its sample, this clone was seen a few times. Other DNA sequences of this sample code for an identical CDR3. This sequence joins TRBV5-1 and TRBJ2-1; TRBD2 aligns across 8 bases. Losses at the gene ends were 4 bases for V and 4 bases for J; bases not matched to a gene: 7. This CDR3 contains 15 residues. The germline V gene has CDR1 SGHRS and CDR2 YFSETQ. The CDR3 coding sequence is TGCGCCAGCAGCCTAAGCGGGAGTAGTTACAATGAGCAGTTCTTC. Residues: CASSLSGSSYNEQFF.

The V call is TRBV29-1, the J call TRBJ1-1, with D possibly TRBD1 on 6 matching bases. Trimming removed 5 bases from V and 8 bases from J, with 9 bases in between. Germline assignment: CDR1 SQVTM and CDR2 ANQGSEA. This CDR3 is 10 amino acids long. CDR3 sequence (DNA): TGCAGCGTTTGGACAGCCGAAGCTTTCTTT. It specifies CSVWTAEAFF.

The chain couples TRBV16 to TRBJ1-2; the match to TRBD1 covers 8 bases. V lost 4 bases and J lost 5; bases outside the gene matches: 12. The CDR3 is 16 amino acids. Germline CDR1 is KGHSY and CDR2 is FQNENV. This CDR3 is CASSPSGTGTFYGYTF. CDR3 DNA: TGTGCCAGCAGCCCTTCTGGGACAGGAACATTTTATGGCTACACCTTC.

The CDR3 coding sequence is TGTGCCAGTAGTATAGGAGCCAGGTGGAATCAGCCCCAGCATTTT. As protein: CASSIGARWNQPQHF. The chain joins TRBV19 to TRBJ1-5, with D unclear. Looked up from germline, CDR1 is LNHDA and CDR2 is SQIVND (reference sequence). CDR3 size: 15 residues. V was clipped by 1 base and J by 4 bases, with 11 bases between them.

V is TRBV10-3 and J is TRBJ2-1; 8 bases fit TRBD1. V gave up 0 bases and J gave up 0 bases; unmatched junction bases: 1. CDR3 length: 16 amino acids. Germline CDR1 and CDR2: ENHRY and SYGVKD. The CDR3 nucleotides are TGTGCCATCAGTGAGTCTGACAGGGGCTCCTACAATGAGCAGTTCTTC. This encodes CAISESDRGSYNEQFF.

The chain joins TRBV9 to TRBJ2-5, with 8 positions matching TRBD1. The tail of the sequence fits TRBJ2-7 better, so the J call may be wrong. This CDR3 contains 14 residues. Germline-derived CDR1 and CDR2 are SGDLS and YYNGEE. CDR3 sequence reads: CASSGGQGTYEQYF. In DNA form, the CDR3 reads TGTGCCAGCAGCGGAGGACAGGGAACCTACGAGCAGTACTTC.

The chain links TRBV5-8 to TRBJ2-3, with 10 bases lining up with TRBD2. This CDR3 is 16 amino acids long. CDR1 and CDR2 (germline): SGHTS, YDEGEE. V lost 0 bases to trimming and J lost 2 bases; unmatched junction nucleotides: 3. The CDR3: CASSLEAGGDTDTQYF. CDR3 coding DNA: TGTGCCAGCAGCTTGGAAGCGGGGGGGGACACAGATACGCAGTATTTT.